The 18 T cell receptor beta chains listed next were all sequenced from one sample in a study of blood T cell repertoires in COVID-19. Here immunoSEQ multiplex PCR was the method, and the copy in TCRdb shows in-frame clones only, minus some. The table records more than 300,000 clones, roughly 91% of them present only once. Sequenced: PBMCs or T cells enriched from blood (not recorded which). The receptors were gathered from a woman younger than 30 who had recovered from COVID-19.

The rearrangement links TRBV13 to TRBJ2-3; possibly TRBD2 for D (5 bases). Germline assignment: CDR1 PRHDT and CDR2 FYEKMQ (reference sequence). The ends were cut back, 8 bases at V and 6 bases at J, with 18 bases in the middle. This CDR3 has 14 residues. The CDR3 sequence is CASSTEEEEDTQYF. CDR3 nucleotides: TGTGCCAGCTCCACGGAGGAAGAGGAGGATACGCAGTATTTT.

This chain connects TRBV20-1 to TRBJ1-1, with D hard to call. V lost 5 bases, J lost 7 bases, and 11 bases lay in between. CDR1 is DFQATT and CDR2 is SNEGSKA in the germline V gene (reference sequence). CDR3 size: 11 residues. The CDR3 DNA follows: TGCAGTGCTTCTGTCGCGAGTGAAGCTTTCTTT. Amino acid sequence: CSASVASEAFF.

The V call is TRBV15, the J call TRBJ2-2; the match to TRBD1 covers 8 bases. Trimming took 3 bases from V and 5 from J; bases not matched to a gene: 5. Germline CDR1 is LNHNV and CDR2 is YYDKDF (reference sequence). The CDR3 has 15 residues. CDR3 sequence reads: CATSRLDRGTGELFF. CDR3 in DNA: TGTGCCACCAGCAGGCTCGACAGGGGTACCGGGGAGCTGTTTTTT.

The gene calls are TRBV7-2 and TRBJ1-5; TRBD1 matches at 7 bases. This CDR3 is built from 14 residues. V shed 1 base and J 7 bases; nucleotides not matched to a gene: 4. Germline V gene sequence: CDR1 SGHTA, CDR2 FQGNSA. CDR3 nucleotide sequence: TGTGCCAGCAGCTTAGGGCAGGGGGGACAGCCCCAGCATTTT. Translated: CASSLGQGGQPQHF.

This chain joins TRBV28 and TRBJ1-2; possibly TRBD1 for D (5 bases). This CDR3 has 13 amino acids. The germline CDR1 and CDR2 sequences are MDHEN and SYDVKM. Trimming left V 4 bases short and J 8 bases short, with 14 bases between. The CDR3 bases are TGTGCCAGCAGTTCCCCTCCGGGGGTGGGCTACACCTTC. It specifies CASSSPPGVGYTF.

V usage is TRBV4-3 and J usage is TRBJ2-1; D might be TRBD2 (5 bases). Deletions cut 0 bases from V and 8 bases from J, with 11 bases between. This CDR3 has 14 amino acids. The germline V gene encodes CDR1 LGHNA and CDR2 YSLEER. The CDR3 DNA follows: TGCGCCAGCAGCCAAGACCTACTAGACGATGAGCAGTTCTTC. Residues: CASSQDLLDDEQFF.

This chain joins TRBV4-3 and TRBJ1-4; D not resolved. With 0 bases removed from V and 8 bases from J, the gap between germline ends came to 13 bases. Germline lookup yields CDR1 LGHNA and CDR2 YSLEER. The CDR3 has 15 residues. The CDR3 region has the DNA TGCGCCAGCAGCCAAGAAATAGGCCCGAGGGAAAAACTGTTTTTT. Its protein is CASSQEIGPREKLFF.

The chain is built from TRBV4-1 and TRBJ2-1, with 12 bases fitting TRBD2. Germline V gene sequence: CDR1 MGHRA, CDR2 YSYEKL. Germline trimming cut 4 bases from V and 4 bases from J; bases unmatched to any gene: 8. The CDR3 extends over 17 amino acids. CDR3 region: CASSPPTSGGPYNEQFF. CDR3 DNA: TGCGCCAGCAGCCCACCGACTAGCGGGGGCCCTTACAATGAGCAGTTCTTC.

This chain uses TRBV5-1 with TRBJ1-2; D might be TRBD1 (5 bases). There are 15 residues in the CDR3. Deletions cut 0 bases from V and 3 bases from J, with 12 bases between. CDR1 and CDR2 (germline): SGHRS, YFSETQ. The CDR3 region is CASSLGIDSHYGYTF. In nucleotides, the CDR3 is TGCGCCAGCAGCTTGGGAATAGACAGTCACTATGGCTACACCTTC.

V and J are TRBV7-9 and TRBJ1-1, with unresolved D. CDR1 and CDR2 (germline): SEHNR, FQNEAQ (reference sequence). V was cut by 5 bases and J by 4 bases, with 17 bases left in between. The CDR3 has 15 amino acids. For the CDR3, the DNA is TGTGCCAGCAGCCCCCAGCTCGTGGGCCGCACTGAAGCTTTCTTT. Translation gives CASSPQLVGRTEAFF.

The V and J genes are TRBV30 and TRBJ1-1, with unresolved D. The germline CDR1 and CDR2 sequences are GTSNPN and SVGIG (reference sequence). The CDR3 sequence is 13 residues long. Deletions cut 0 bases from V and 4 bases from J, with 9 bases between. This CDR3 reads CAWSVGPATEAFF. The CDR3 nucleotides are TGTGCCTGGAGTGTTGGGCCGGCCACTGAAGCTTTCTTT. The full variable domain, with the rest looked up from reference TRBV30 and TRBJ1-1, is SQTIHQWPATLVQPVGSPLSLECTVEGTSNPNLYWYRQAAGRGLQLLFYSVGIGQISSEVPQNLSASRPQDRQFILSSKKLLLSDSGFYLCAWSVGPATEAFFGQGTRLTVV.

The V gene is TRBV14, the J gene TRBJ2-1; a weak D match, TRBD2 (6 bases). Looked up from germline, CDR1 is SGHDN and CDR2 is FVKESK. V was clipped by 6 bases and J by 4 bases, with 16 bases between them. This CDR3 is 15 amino acids long. The CDR3 nucleotides are TGTGCCAGCAGTGTACCAGGGACTGGGTACAATGAGCAGTTCTTC. It yields the protein CASSVPGTGYNEQFF.

The chain recombines TRBV11-2 with TRBJ2-2; D gene ambiguous. V was clipped by 2 bases and J by 6 bases, with 10 bases between them. This CDR3 has 14 residues. In germline, CDR1 is SGHAT, CDR2 FQNNGV. CDR3 region: CASSLNSAAGELFF. CDR3 nucleotide sequence: TGTGCCAGCAGCTTAAATTCGGCGGCCGGGGAGCTGTTTTTT.

The V gene is TRBV28, the J gene TRBJ2-7; 8 bases fit TRBD1. Trimming cost V 8 bases and J 2 bases; bases outside gene matches: 5. The CDR3 runs 13 residues. Germline V lookup: CDR1 MDHEN, CDR2 SYDVKM. The CDR3 here is CASRTGKAYEQYF. The CDR3 DNA reads as TGTGCCAGCCGGACAGGGAAAGCCTACGAGCAGTACTTC.

V is TRBV5-4 and J is TRBJ1-2; D is perhaps TRBD1 (5 bases). The germline V and J ends were trimmed by 2 bases and 7 bases, with 21 bases remaining between them. Germline lookup yields CDR1 SGHNT and CDR2 YYREEE (reference sequence). CDR3 length: 16 residues. CDR3 protein: CASSFLGRTSTGGYTF. The CDR3, as DNA: TGTGCCAGCAGCTTTTTGGGGCGCACGTCAACGGGTGGCTACACCTTC.

The chain links TRBV24-1 to TRBJ2-2; 11 nucleotides match TRBD1. V gave up 5 bases and J gave up 4 bases; unmatched junction bases: 5. The CDR3 has 16 amino acids. The germline gives CDR1 KGHDR, CDR2 SFDVKD. CDR3 sequence (DNA): TGTGCCACCAGTGCAGCGGGGACAGGGGGCACCGGGGAGCTGTTTTTT. It codes for CATSAAGTGGTGELFF.

The V and J genes are TRBV4-1 and TRBJ1-2, with unresolved D. The CDR3 has 12 amino acids. The germline gives CDR1 MGHRA, CDR2 YSYEKL. Trimming took off 4 bases at V and 8 bases at J, with 11 bases between the two ends. In nucleotides, the CDR3 is TGCGCCAGCAGCCGGGCTCCGGGAGGCTACACCTTC. Protein product: CASSRAPGGYTF.

This chain links TRBV4-1 with TRBJ2-3; D not resolved. V lost 1 base to trimming and J lost 2 bases, with 13 bases between them. The CDR3 spans 16 residues. CDR1 and CDR2 from the germline V gene are MGHRA and YSYEKL. The CDR3 bases are TGCGCCAGCAGCCAAGGGGTAACGCAGGCCACAGATACGCAGTATTTT. Its protein is CASSQGVTQATDTQYF.